The 17 T cell receptor beta chains reported below all come from one sample, sequenced in a study of shared clonotypes between healthy human individuals. Method: immunoSEQ multiplex PCR; TCRdb's copy keeps in-frame clones and lacks some. In the table there are some 2.1 million clones, just over 90% of which are singletons. CD45RO-negative CD8 cells positively selected for CCR7 made up the naive population, which excluded terminally differentiated effector memory CD45RA+ cells. The sample consisted of naive CD8+ T cells from PBMCs. These receptors were taken from a man between 18 and 29 years old in good health. Some clones in this sample may be carry-over from other donors' samples.

V is TRBV9 and J is TRBJ1-5, with a weak D call TRBD1 (5 bases). CDR1 SGDLS and CDR2 YYNGEE come from the germline V gene. The germline V and J ends were trimmed by 7 bases and 0 bases, with 11 bases remaining between them. The length of the CDR3 is 14 residues. CDR3 residues: CASGETDSNQPQHF. DNA of the CDR3: TGTGCCAGCGGGGAGACAGATAGCAATCAGCCCCAGCATTTT. Combining the CDR3 with reference TRBV9 and TRBJ1-5 gives the whole variable domain DSGVTQTPKHLITATGQRVTLRCSPRSGDLSVYWYQQSLDQGLQFLIQYYNGEERAKGNILERFSAQQFPDLHSELNLSSLELGDSALYFCASGETDSNQPQHFGDGTRLSIL.

The chain couples TRBV5-1 to TRBJ1-1, with D maybe TRBD1 (6 bases). V dropped 2 bases and J dropped 5 bases, with 13 bases sitting between them. This CDR3 comprises 14 residues. Germline CDR1 is SGHRS and CDR2 is YFSETQ. The CDR3 sequence: CASSLAGARTEAFF. CDR3 bases: TGCGCCAGCAGCTTAGCAGGGGCGAGGACTGAAGCTTTCTTT.

This rearrangement joins TRBV5-8 to TRBJ1-1, with 7 bases identical to TRBD1. Looked up from germline, CDR1 is SGHTS and CDR2 is YDEGEE. After removal of 4 bases from V and 4 bases from J, the junction contained 7 bases not matched to a gene. This CDR3 comprises 14 residues. As DNA, the CDR3 is TGTGCCAGCAGCACGACAGGGTGGCCCACTGAAGCTTTCTTT. Encoded protein: CASSTTGWPTEAFF. Drawing the rest from reference TRBV5-8 and TRBJ1-1, the complete variable domain is EAGVTQSPTHLIKTRGQQATLRCSPISGHTSVYWYQQALGLGLQFLLWYDEGEERNRGNFPPRFSGRQFPNYSSELNVNALELEDSALYLCASSTTGWPTEAFFGQGTRLTVV.

This rearrangement joins TRBV9 to TRBJ2-7; tentative D call: TRBD2 (7 bases). Germline V gene lookup returns CDR1 SGDLS and CDR2 YYNGEE. There are 13 residues in the CDR3. With 7 bases removed from V and 1 base from J, the gap between germline ends came to 12 bases. The DNA of the CDR3 is TGTGCCAGCGCCGGGGGGCAGTCCTACGAGCAGTACTTC. Residues: CASAGGQSYEQYF.

The chain joins TRBV9 to TRBJ2-1, with 11 nucleotides matching TRBD2. V lost 3 bases to trimming and J lost 8 bases; unmatched junction nucleotides: 7. Germline CDR1 SGDLS, CDR2 YYNGEE. The CDR3 is 15 amino acids. The CDR3 region is CASSGSGRALDEQFF. CDR3 DNA sequence: TGTGCCAGCAGCGGTAGCGGGAGGGCCTTAGATGAGCAGTTCTTC.

J is TRBJ1-1 and V is TRBV19, with D unresolved. Trimming stripped 6 bases from V and 0 bases from J, with 14 bases between. Germline V gene lookup returns CDR1 LNHDA and CDR2 SQIVND (reference sequence). This CDR3 has 15 residues. The CDR3 coding sequence is TGTGCCAGTAGCCCCCCCGCAATAATGAACACTGAAGCTTTCTTT. Translating gives CASSPPAIMNTEAFF.

This chain links TRBV9 with TRBJ2-1, with 14 bases fitting TRBD2. J was trimmed by 5 bases and V by 4 bases; bases with no gene match: 5. CDR1 is SGDLS and CDR2 is YYNGEE in the germline V gene. This CDR3 spans 16 amino acids. The CDR3 DNA reads as TGTGCCAGCAGCCACCCGACTAGCGGGAGGGACAATGAGCAGTTCTTC. As protein: CASSHPTSGRDNEQFF.

The CDR3 protein is CASSIPLRATGELFF. CDR3 coding DNA: TGTGCCAGTAGTATCCCCCTCAGGGCCACCGGGGAGCTGTTTTTT. The chain has TRBV19 and TRBJ2-2; D is perhaps TRBD1 (5 bases). Germline V gene data show CDR1 as LNHDA and CDR2 as SQIVND (reference sequence). CDR3 length equals 15 residues. With 3 bases removed from V and 4 bases from J, the gap between germline ends came to 12 bases. The variable domain in full, with the rest retrieved from reference TRBV19 and TRBJ2-2, is DGGITQSPKYLFRKEGQNVTLSCEQNLNHDAMYWYRQDPGQGLRLIYYSQIVNDFQKGDIAEGYSVSREKKESFPLTVTSAQKNPTAFYLCASSIPLRATGELFFGEGSRLTVL.

The chain couples TRBV7-9 to TRBJ2-7; 9 bases map to TRBD2. This CDR3 is 16 amino acids long. Trimming removed 5 bases from V and 4 bases from J; junction bases left unmatched: 12. Looked up from germline, CDR1 is SEHNR and CDR2 is FQNEAQ (reference sequence). The chain's CDR3 is CASSHGSGSKGYEQYF. The CDR3 DNA follows: TGTGCCAGCAGCCACGGTAGCGGGAGTAAGGGGTACGAGCAGTACTTC.

The rearrangement links TRBV5-1 to TRBJ2-7; 9 positions agree with TRBD1. Per germline, CDR1 SGHRS and CDR2 YFSETQ. Losses at the gene ends were 5 bases for V and 6 bases for J; bases not matched to a gene: 6. The CDR3 covers 13 residues. CDR3 in amino acids: CASRQDRGGEQYF. CDR3 DNA: TGCGCCAGCAGACAGGACAGGGGCGGCGAGCAGTACTTC.

This rearrangement joins TRBV11-2 to TRBJ2-2; D is tentatively TRBD1 or TRBD2 (5 bases each). CDR3 length: 15 residues. Deletions cut 7 bases from V and 0 bases from J, with 12 bases between. Germline CDR1 and CDR2: SGHAT and FQNNGV. The CDR3 DNA follows: TGTGCCAGCAACCCCCGGGGCACGAACACCGGGGAGCTGTTTTTT. Translating it yields CASNPRGTNTGELFF.

V gene TRBV13 combines with J gene TRBJ1-1; D uncertain. V shed 5 bases and J shed 7 bases, with 17 bases lying between them. The germline CDR1 and CDR2 sequences are PRHDT and FYEKMQ (reference sequence). The length of the CDR3 is 14 residues. The CDR3 bases are TGTGCCAGCAGCCTCAACGGACTGTCGGGTGAAGCTTTCTTT. Protein: CASSLNGLSGEAFF.

CDR3 sequence reads: CASSLTRRGQIGEQFF. The CDR3 DNA reads as TGTGCCAGCAGCTTAACTAGGAGGGGGCAAATAGGTGAGCAGTTCTTC. The chain is built from TRBV7-3 and TRBJ2-1; tentatively, D is TRBD1 (7 bases). Germline values: CDR1 SGHTA, CDR2 FQGTGA. The CDR3 totals 16 residues. V was trimmed by 0 bases and J by 9 bases, leaving 18 bases between them.

V usage is TRBV28 and J usage is TRBJ1-1; no clear D. Germline-derived CDR1 and CDR2 are MDHEN and SYDVKM. The length of the CDR3 is 14 residues. Trimming removed 5 bases at V and 4 bases at J, with 14 bases between. In DNA, the CDR3 is TGTGCCAGCAGTACTTATATGGTGGGCACTGAAGCTTTCTTT. It encodes CASSTYMVGTEAFF. The entire variable domain, with the rest obtained from reference TRBV28 and TRBJ1-1, is as follows: DVKVTQSSRYLVKRTGEKVFLECVQDMDHENMFWYRQDPGLGLRLIYFSYDVKMKEKGDIPEGYSVSREKKERFSLILESASTNQTSMYLCASSTYMVGTEAFFGQGTRLTVV.

The chain combines TRBV9 with TRBJ2-7, with D hard to call. CDR3 length equals 15 residues. Trimming took 4 bases from V and 7 from J, leaving 21 bases between them. Germline loops: CDR1 SGDLS, CDR2 YYNGEE. In DNA, the CDR3 is TGTGCCAGCAGCCACCATGGGCGATCCATGGGTGAGCAGTACTTC. Its translation is CASSHHGRSMGEQYF.

This sequence joins TRBV6-5 and TRBJ2-1; D unresolved. Germline values: CDR1 MNHEY, CDR2 SVGAGI. This CDR3 is 14 amino acids long. The V and J ends lost 0 bases and 6 bases respectively, with 9 bases between them. The CDR3 loop reads CASSYSTSLNEQFF. The CDR3 region has the DNA TGTGCCAGCAGTTACTCCACCTCCCTCAATGAGCAGTTCTTC.

This sequence joins TRBV19 and TRBJ2-7; tentatively, D is TRBD1 or TRBD2 (5 bases each). Germline V gene sequence: CDR1 LNHDA, CDR2 SQIVND (reference sequence). V lost 1 base and J lost 2, with 12 bases in between. The CDR3 runs to 15 residues. CDR3 nucleotide sequence: TGTGCCAGTAGTATAGTTCCCGGGACGACCTACGAGCAGTACTTC. Translated, it gives CASSIVPGTTYEQYF.